Here is one T cell receptor (beta chain) with its context. Some clones are missing from TCRdb's copy, which holds only in-frame ones; the method was immunoSEQ multiplex PCR. The sample includes 150,000 to 180,000 clones, 93% of them seen just once. This specimen comes from a study of control samples from healthy donors and cancer patients. The germline CDR1 and CDR2 sequences are MNHEY and SVGAGI. The V end lost 2 bases, the J end lost 0 bases, and 13 bases lay between the germline ends. The CDR3 contains 16 residues. This sequence originates from a man in his fifties or sixties in good health. Input material: blood. This chain joins TRBV6-5 and TRBJ1-2; tentatively, D is TRBD1 (6 bases). CDR3 in DNA: TGTGCCAGCAGTTACGGGACACCTGAAGCTAACTATGGCTACACCTTC. Translation: CASSYGTPEANYGYTF.